This T cell receptor beta chain appears in the sequencing data of a study of T cell changes during pregnancy in multiple sclerosis. TCRdb's table, derived via immunoSEQ multiplex PCR, lists solely in-frame clones and lacks some. The data contain just under 65,000 clones, 80% to 95% of them singletons. V lost 1 base and J 2 bases, leaving 7 bases between the germline ends. This CDR3 region has 14 residues. The germline CDR1 and CDR2 sequences are SGHVS and FQNEAQ. This receptor was obtained from a female donor in good health, enrolled as a control in a pregnancy study. Here the sequenced sample was peripheral blood, taken in the second trimester of pregnancy. V and J are TRBV7-8 and TRBJ2-3; D remains unclear. CDR3 sequence reads: CASSLEISTDTQYF. The CDR3 nucleotides read TGTGCCAGCAGCTTAGAAATCTCCACAGATACGCAGTATTTT.